This entry describes one TCR beta chain. There is no known antigen for this receptor. Base qualities are missing; no much larger clone stands one base away. This specimen comes from a study of shared clonotypes between healthy human individuals (dated by TCRdb to the early 2020s). A note on the overall study: The cohort included a few men and two women between 18 and 49 years of age. Per donor, leukapheresis produced somewhere between about 0.9 and 10 billion PBMCs. To increase sequencing depth and limit assay-specific biases, different laboratories used diverse techniques to prepare libraries and sequence TCR repertoires. For each donor, three plates each were used for CD4 naive and CD4 memory, two plates were used for CD8 naive, and one plate was used for CD8 memory. The study deeply sequenced blood TCR repertoires of several healthy adults to estimate repertoire size and the extent of clonotype sharing between individuals. Points the paper makes about the study in general: Pairwise subsampling led to the expectation that sequencing depth would affect the degree of clonotype sharing among donors. Rarefaction of sorted-subset datasets indicated incomplete sequencing despite the large sequencing depth. Because the study included only a small number of donors, the genetic and exposure-history diversity represented was limited. Larger estimated clonotype richness was generally found for naive subsets than for memory subsets. Sampling was restricted to blood, and TCR repertoires in tissue are likely to differ from TCR repertoires in blood. Across a few donors, approximately 4.6% of naive CD4, 3.5% of naive CD8, around 2.1% of memory CD4, and 0.4% to 0.45% of memory CD8 clonotypes were shared. Compared with non-shared clonotypes, clonotypes shared by all four sorted-subset donors had higher generation probabilities.

The CDR3, from cysteine to phenylalanine, totals 16 residues. The DNA shown is the 48-base CDR3, in frame from base 1. Relative to germline, V is 2 bases shorter and J is 5 bases shorter, with 20 bases between their ends. CDR1 and CDR2, looked up from the germline V gene (reference sequence), are SGHKS and YYEKEE. Using the deep immunoSEQ assay, multiplex PCR amplified TCR CDR3 regions from genomic DNA. For each cell subset, the extracted genomic DNA was distributed evenly across all wells of several immunoSEQ 96-well plates, and each plate served as one replicate. For sorted subsets, about 200 ng genomic DNA, equal to 25,000 to 35,000 T cell genomes, was loaded into each replicate PCR. Purified libraries were quantified with a Qubit 3.0 fluorometer, sized on a Bioanalyzer 2100, and re-quantified with the KAPA Library Quantification kit. A separate single-read 150-cycle Illumina NextSeq 550 flow cell was used to sequence each immunoSEQ 96-well plate. From the authors' description of their analysis: Because only junctional sequences without quality scores were contained in the immunoSEQ output, filtering matching that applied to full-length reads could not be performed. To assign V/J genes and CDR3, sequences were annotated against IMGT germline references using PyIR, a Python wrapper for IgBLAST v1.9. Reads were removed for weak V/J assignments (E-value above 1e-6), missing CDR3, stop codons, out-of-frame junctions, or ambiguous translated residues. V3J clonotypes were defined as sequences sharing an identical inferred V gene, J gene, and CDR3 amino acid sequence. To compute the percentage overlap between repertoires, the number of shared unique clonotypes was divided by the size of the smaller repertoire. RTK rarefaction, the Chao1 estimator, and Recon v2.1 estimates of unobserved clonotypes were used to assess repertoire richness. OLGA was used to compute generation probabilities for all TCRbeta clonotypes that the gDNA method yielded from a few donors. TCRdb limited this immuneACCESS table to in-frame rearrangements with V and J called. A share of clones is missing; checked studies link under half to unresolved V genes, and the rest is unexplained. The V and J calls and clone size were taken over from that table, and D and trimming were inferred from the DNA. The sample table holds about 1,800,000 clones, of which just under 95% were seen once. 1% to 1.5% of the sample is held by the ten biggest clonotypes.

CD8 naive samples were obtained by positive selection for CCR7 among CD45RO-negative cells, yielding a CD45RA+CCR7+ population from which TemRA cells were excluded. Healthy HIV-negative adults with no recently reported acute infections or vaccinations were included as donors. Only Caucasian adults living in Nashville, Tennessee, USA were represented among the donors. Blood was obtained by leukapheresis, after which PBMCs were separated by Ficoll-Histopaque density gradient centrifugation and cryopreserved in liquid nitrogen vapor phase. Analytical flow cytometry was used to check the purity and quantity of each magnetically sorted T cell population. From each sorted fraction, genomic DNA was isolated and quantified by UV absorbance on a Nanodrop 2000c.

The sequence links TRBV5-5 to TRBJ2-7; no D gene call is confident. Source material: naive CD8+ T cells sorted from blood. Reading the label with the study, this specimen's cell subset or site is: CD45RA+CCR7+. The TCR originated in a man aged 18 to 35 in good health. The sequenced DNA: TGTGCCAGCAGCTTTTCGTGGGCAGTTCGGACCGACGAGCAGTACTTC. The encoded protein is CASSFSWAVRTDEQYF.